The text below deals with one TCR beta chain. The sample is drawn from a study of T cell changes during pregnancy in multiple sclerosis. The V gene's germline CDR1 is SGDLS and CDR2 YYNGEE. The CDR3 has 15 amino acids. Trimming left V 3 bases short and J 0 bases short, with 10 bases between. Profiled with immunoSEQ multiplex PCR; TCRdb holds only in-frame clones, not every one. This repertoire shows 80,000 to 95,000 clones, nearly 95% found once; its top ten account for about 1%. The source is a female donor with multiple sclerosis, enrolled in a pregnancy study. V gene TRBV9 combines with J gene TRBJ2-1; maybe TRBD2 (6 bases). This specimen consisted of peripheral blood, obtained in the second trimester of pregnancy. For the CDR3, the DNA is TGTGCCAGCAGCGAAGACGGGAGCTCCTACAATGAGCAGTTCTTC. This sequence encodes CASSEDGSSYNEQFF.